This TCR beta chain was documented in a study of T cell repertoires in cytomegalovirus infection. Findings and caveats of the study: CMV carriers with the relevant HLA were identified by cumulative public TCR beta family frequency. The study found HLA-C-restricted CMV-specific TCR beta clonotypes dominating the ex vivo response.

Ten or more counts support this clonotype. The antigen is not known. Trimming removed 6 bases from V and 7 bases from J, with 13 bases in between. CDR3 length: 13 amino acids. Germline V gives CDR1 MNHNS, CDR2 SASEGT. TCRdb reprocessed the reads via MiXCR and lists one record per CDR3 protein. There are tens of thousands of distinct CDR3 sequences in the sample; 4% occur only once, and around 22% lies in the top ten. The sequence was obtained from a human donor in good health (CMV status not recorded). Some clones in this sample may be carry-over from other donors' samples. Sequencing was performed on PBMCs. The V and J genes are TRBV6-1 and TRBJ1-3; perhaps TRBD1 as D (6 bases). This CDR3 is CASRTQGVNTIYF. The CDR3 nucleotides read TGTGCCAGCAGGACACAGGGCGTCAACACCATATATTTT.